This note documents a single T cell receptor (beta chain) sequence. The target antigen is unknown. The RNA input was about 0.5 to 1 ug, and it was reverse transcribed with random hexamers. Via MiXCR, TCRdb re-called the immunoSEQ multiplex PCR reads, giving one row per CDR3 protein. The table includes roughly 110,000 distinct CDR3 sequences, less than 95% detected once. The germline V gene has CDR1 MNHEY and CDR2 SMNVEV (reference sequence). The CDR3 has 16 residues. V was cut by 3 bases and J by 0 bases, with 15 bases left in between. This specimen comes from a study of CD8 T cells in Susac syndrome. Study as a whole: Clinically active disease was present in 5 or 6 of the sequenced Susac syndrome patients. Eight of these patients were in remission. Study-level findings and limits: Within total CD8+ repertoires, over 15 Susac-specific public clones were found, and within CD8+ TEMRA repertoires, several. In TEMRA cells and active patients, CD8+ clonal expansion in Susac reached its peak.

TCR beta from blood CD8+ and CD4+ T cells was sequenced. V usage is TRBV27 and J usage is TRBJ2-7, with D unresolved. Sequencing used CD8+ T cells from PBMCs. The sequence derives from a human donor with Susac syndrome. CDR3 protein: CASSFQKGTISYEQYF. CDR3 bases: TGTGCCAGCAGTTTCCAGAAGGGAACAATCTCCTACGAGCAGTACTTC.